These 29 T cell receptor beta chains originate from one sample sequenced in a study of blood T cell repertoires in COVID-19. The assay was immunoSEQ multiplex PCR, and TCRdb's table has in-frame clones only and misses some. The data contain roughly 71,000 clones, 75% to 90% of them singletons. Sequenced sample: peripheral blood. The receptors stem from a woman older than 75 with acute or convalescent COVID-19.

This sequence joins TRBV11-3 and TRBJ2-5; 14 bases are shared with TRBD2. This CDR3 region has 16 residues. J gave up 3 bases and V 1 base, and 1 base lay outside the gene matches. The germline gives CDR1 SGHNT, CDR2 YENEEA. CDR3 sequence reads: CASSLGLAGGEETQYF. The CDR3 nucleotides are TGTGCCAGCAGCTTAGGACTAGCGGGAGGGGAAGAGACCCAGTACTTC.

This clone was observed many times. The chain is built from TRBV2 and TRBJ2-3, with 8 bases matching TRBD1. The ends lost 6 bases at V and 3 bases at J; junction bases unmatched: 5. The CDR3 spans 14 residues. CDR1 and CDR2 (germline): SNHLY, FYNNEI. Here the CDR3 reads CASRDREGTDTQYF. DNA of the CDR3: TGTGCCAGCAGGGACAGGGAAGGAACAGATACGCAGTATTTT.

The chain joins TRBV14 to TRBJ1-3; D unresolved. The CDR3 contains 15 residues. V lost 2 bases, J lost 2 bases, and 10 bases lay in between. The V gene's germline CDR1 is SGHDN and CDR2 FVKESK. CDR3 nucleotides: TGTGCCAGCAGCCAACCACTTTCACCTGGAAACACCATATATTTT. Translation: CASSQPLSPGNTIYF.

The chain recombines TRBV18 with TRBJ2-1, with D possibly being TRBD1 (6 bases). The CDR3 has 13 residues. Trimming took off 2 bases at V and 8 bases at J, with 10 bases between the two ends. Germline CDR1 reads KGHSH; CDR2 reads LQKENI. CDR3 DNA: TGTGCCAGCTCACCAAGGGGGATCGATGAGCAGTTCTTC. It encodes CASSPRGIDEQFF.

This clone was counted a few times. This chain joins TRBV18 and TRBJ1-2, with unresolved D. The CDR3 runs 13 residues. V lost 3 bases, J lost 3 bases, and 8 bases lay in between. Per the germline V gene, CDR1 is KGHSH and CDR2 is LQKENI. In DNA, the CDR3 is TGTGCCAGCTCACCTCGGGATTACTATGGCTACACCTTC. Translating it yields CASSPRDYYGYTF. The entire variable domain, with the rest obtained from reference TRBV18 and TRBJ1-2, is as follows: NAGVMQNPRHLVRRRGQEARLRCSPMKGHSHVYWYRQLPEEGLKFMVYLQKENIIDESGMPKERFSAEFPKEGPSILRIQQVVRGDSAAYFCASSPRDYYGYTFGSGTRLTVV.

This clone appeared a few times. The V gene is TRBV10-3, the J gene TRBJ2-2; TRBD1 agrees at 9 bases. V shed 4 bases and J 4 bases; nucleotides not matched to a gene: 1. The CDR3 covers 14 residues. The germline V gene has CDR1 ENHRY and CDR2 SYGVKD. The CDR3 protein is CAISGGQGTGELFF. DNA for the CDR3: TGTGCCATCAGTGGGGGACAGGGCACCGGGGAGCTGTTTTTT.

The rearrangement uses TRBV5-8 and TRBJ2-7; 7 bases match TRBD1. Germline-derived CDR1 and CDR2 are SGHTS and YDEGEE. J lost 6 bases, V lost 6 bases, and 9 bases had no gene match. This CDR3 spans 13 amino acids. The CDR3 protein is CASNRQGHAEQYF. The CDR3 coding sequence is TGTGCCAGCAACCGACAGGGACACGCCGAGCAGTACTTC.

V gene TRBV6-5 combines with J gene TRBJ1-4; D uncertain. Germline V lookup: CDR1 MNHEY, CDR2 SVGAGI. The germline V and J ends were trimmed by 7 bases and 8 bases, with 14 bases remaining between them. This CDR3 comprises 13 residues. This CDR3 reads CASKDPAREKLFF. The CDR3 DNA follows: TGTGCCAGCAAAGACCCAGCTAGGGAAAAACTGTTTTTT.

The chain combines TRBV6-1 with TRBJ1-1, with 9 bases lining up with TRBD1. The germline CDR1 and CDR2 sequences are MNHNS and SASEGT. J was trimmed by 0 bases and V by 4 bases; bases with no gene match: 9. This CDR3 has 17 residues. The CDR3: CASSGGQGRILNTEAFF. The CDR3 region has the DNA TGTGCCAGCAGTGGGGGACAGGGTCGGATTTTGAACACTGAAGCTTTCTTT.

This clone was picked up one time. The chain couples TRBV5-1 to TRBJ2-1; D call uncertain. This CDR3 is 13 amino acids long. V lost 4 bases and J 5 bases, leaving 10 bases between the germline ends. Looked up from germline, CDR1 is SGHRS and CDR2 is YFSETQ. The CDR3 protein is CASSPDWDNEQFF. The CDR3 coding sequence is TGCGCCAGCAGCCCTGACTGGGACAATGAGCAGTTCTTC.

This clone was seen just once. The chain is built from TRBV24-1 and TRBJ2-5, with TRBD2 matching over 10 bases. With 4 bases clipped from V and 2 bases from J, the junction kept 6 bases outside the gene matches. This CDR3 contains 16 residues. Germline values: CDR1 KGHDR, CDR2 SFDVKD. CDR3 DNA sequence: TGTGCCACCAGTGAATCCGGGACTAGCGCACAAGAGACCCAGTACTTC. As protein: CATSESGTSAQETQYF.

The V call is TRBV19, the J call TRBJ2-7; weak D call: TRBD1 (6 bases). The ends were cut back, 10 bases at V and 7 bases at J, with 20 bases in the middle. This CDR3 contains 13 residues. Per germline, CDR1 LNHDA and CDR2 SQIVND (reference sequence). The CDR3 sequence is CATTNQGLPEQYF. The CDR3 bases are TGTGCCACCACTAACCAGGGGTTACCGGAGCAGTACTTC.

The rearrangement links TRBV7-9 to TRBJ2-1; 9 nucleotides match TRBD2. Losses at the gene ends were 2 bases for V and 2 bases for J; bases not matched to a gene: 13. This CDR3 is 19 amino acids long. Germline CDR1 and CDR2: SEHNR and FQNEAQ (reference sequence). The CDR3 sequence is CASSLLIRGRLAAYNEQFF. CDR3 nucleotide sequence: TGTGCCAGCAGCTTACTTATTAGGGGTCGACTAGCGGCCTACAATGAGCAGTTCTTC.

V gene TRBV5-6 combines with J gene TRBJ2-7, with unresolved D. Trimming shortened V by 4 bases and J by 4 bases, and 6 bases separated the two germline ends. Per germline, CDR1 SGHDT and CDR2 YYEEEE. This CDR3 comprises 11 residues. The CDR3 sequence: CASSHSYEQYF. The CDR3 nucleotides are TGTGCCAGCAGCCACTCTTACGAGCAGTACTTC.

The chain recombines TRBV19 with TRBJ2-1; possibly TRBD2 for D (6 bases). This CDR3 contains 13 residues. CDR1 and CDR2 from the germline V gene are LNHDA and SQIVND (reference sequence). Trimming took off 1 base at V and 15 bases at J, with 16 bases between the two ends. As DNA, the CDR3 is TGTGCCAGTAGTATAGCGGGGCGGGAAGGTCTGTTCTTC. It specifies CASSIAGREGLFF.

This chain links TRBV5-1 with TRBJ1-1; tentatively, D is TRBD1 (6 bases). Germline V gives CDR1 SGHRS, CDR2 YFSETQ. With 1 base removed from V and 1 base from J, the gap between germline ends came to 11 bases. The length of the CDR3 is 15 residues. CDR3 amino acids: CASSLNQGRNTEAFF. CDR3 nucleotide sequence: TGCGCCAGCAGCTTGAATCAGGGGCGGAACACTGAAGCTTTCTTT.

The CDR3 loop is CASSLGGHSNQPQHF. The CDR3 nucleotides read TGTGCCAGCAGCTTGGGGGGCCATAGCAATCAGCCCCAGCATTTT. V gene TRBV5-5 combines with J gene TRBJ1-5, with D maybe TRBD1 (5 bases). Trimming left V 0 bases short and J 0 bases short, with 7 bases between. CDR3 length equals 15 residues. Germline assignment: CDR1 SGHKS and CDR2 YYEKEE (reference sequence).

The chain couples TRBV5-1 to TRBJ1-4, with 10 nucleotides matching TRBD1. The CDR3 has 18 residues. The germline gives CDR1 SGHRS, CDR2 YFSETQ. V dropped 5 bases and J dropped 0; count of bases not matched to a gene: 10. The CDR3: CASRGPGQGITTNEKLFF. In nucleotides, the CDR3 is TGCGCCAGCAGGGGACCGGGACAGGGGATTACAACTAATGAAAAACTGTTTTTT.

The chain recombines TRBV7-2 with TRBJ2-1; no definite D call. V was cut by 5 bases and J by 6 bases, with 17 bases left in between. The CDR3 is made up of 15 amino acids. The germline gives CDR1 SGHTA, CDR2 FQGNSA. The CDR3 DNA follows: TGTGCCAGCAGCACCGGTTTCGGCACGGGCAATGAGCAGTTCTTC. Translating it yields CASSTGFGTGNEQFF.

The chain joins TRBV5-1 to TRBJ2-7, with D unresolved. The CDR3 has 12 residues. Germline V CDR1 and CDR2: SGHRS, YFSETQ. The V end lost 2 bases, the J end lost 2 bases, and 5 bases lay between the germline ends. Here the CDR3 reads CASSLETYEQYF. In nucleotides, the CDR3 is TGCGCCAGCAGCTTAGAGACCTACGAGCAGTACTTC.

The rearrangement joins TRBV6-5 to TRBJ2-5; 10 nucleotides match TRBD2. Germline V lookup: CDR1 MNHEY, CDR2 SVGAGI. This CDR3 has 15 residues. Trimming removed 4 bases from V and 5 bases from J; junction bases left unmatched: 7. The CDR3 loop is CASSSPAGGFETQYF. The CDR3 DNA reads TGTGCCAGCAGTTCCCCAGCGGGGGGGTTTGAGACCCAGTACTTC.

V is TRBV11-1 and J is TRBJ2-5; no clear D. The CDR3 consists of 11 residues. V was trimmed by 5 bases and J by 2 bases, leaving 3 bases between them. CDR1 and CDR2 from the germline V gene are SGHAT and FQDESV (reference sequence). CDR3 in amino acids: CASSRQETQYF. CDR3 nucleotides: TGTGCCAGCAGCCGTCAAGAGACCCAGTACTTC.

V gene TRBV16 combines with J gene TRBJ1-2; perhaps TRBD1 as D (6 bases). V was shortened by 5 bases and J by 8 bases, with 12 bases between the two germline ends. CDR3 length equals 12 residues. Germline V gene data show CDR1 as KGHSY and CDR2 as FQNENV. As DNA, the CDR3 is TGTGCCAGCAGCGCTCAGGGGTTCGGCTACACCTTC. Translated: CASSAQGFGYTF.

V gene TRBV7-3 combines with J gene TRBJ1-2; 8 bases map to TRBD1. J lost 8 bases, V lost 5 bases, and 7 bases had no gene match. Germline CDR1 is SGHTA and CDR2 is FQGTGA. The CDR3 covers 13 residues. CDR3 bases: TGTGCCAGCAGCCCAGGACAGGGTAGGGGCTACACCTTC. This translates into CASSPGQGRGYTF.

This rearrangement joins TRBV2 to TRBJ2-4; 7 positions match TRBD1. Per the germline V gene, CDR1 is SNHLY and CDR2 is FYNNEI. This CDR3 has 13 amino acids. V shed 6 bases and J 7 bases; nucleotides not matched to a gene: 6. CDR3 region: CASSSTGENIQYF. In DNA form, the CDR3 reads TGTGCCAGCAGCTCTACAGGGGAGAACATTCAGTACTTC.

The chain couples TRBV9 to TRBJ1-3; 7 bases map to TRBD1. Trimming removed 3 bases from V and 3 bases from J; junction bases left unmatched: 0. The CDR3 covers 13 residues. Germline CDR1 and CDR2: SGDLS and YYNGEE. The CDR3: CASSGDSGNTIYF. Here the CDR3 DNA reads TGTGCCAGCAGCGGGGACAGTGGAAACACCATATATTTT.

This clone was counted between two and nine times. The J gene is TRBJ1-2, the V gene TRBV6-5, with D unresolved. Germline CDR1 is MNHEY and CDR2 is SVGAGI. Trimming cost V 7 bases and J 3 bases, with 12 bases left between them. The CDR3 contains 13 residues. The CDR3 region is CASTREADYGYTF. As DNA, the CDR3 is TGTGCCAGCACCAGAGAGGCGGACTATGGCTACACCTTC.

This clone was counted between two and nine times. The chain uses TRBV18 and TRBJ1-2, with a weak D call TRBD1 (6 bases). The CDR3 loop spans 13 amino acids. The V gene's germline CDR1 is KGHSH and CDR2 LQKENI. V was cut by 3 bases and J by 6 bases, with 11 bases left in between. CDR3 protein: CASSPRDNDGYTF. CDR3 DNA sequence: TGTGCCAGCTCACCGAGGGACAATGATGGCTACACCTTC.

V gene TRBV11-3 combines with J gene TRBJ2-1; 7 positions agree with TRBD1. Germline CDR1 SGHNT, CDR2 YENEEA. Losses at the gene ends were 5 bases for V and 7 bases for J; bases not matched to a gene: 2. This CDR3 has 12 amino acids. The CDR3 protein is CASSQGENEQFF. The CDR3 coding sequence is TGTGCCAGCAGCCAGGGGGAAAATGAGCAGTTCTTC.